Presented here are 16 T cell receptor beta chains from one specimen sequenced in a study of cytomegalovirus exposure and HLA in healthy donors. PCR primers comprised 60 Vbeta and 13 Jbeta primers. Assay: immunoSEQ multiplex PCR; the TCRdb copy retains only in-frame clones and omits some. The table lists 87,000 or so clones. Sequencing was done on a sample of PBMCs. These receptors originate from a man aged 50-60 years in good health and CMV-seropositive.

The V and J genes are TRBV6-5 and TRBJ1-1, with D tentatively TRBD1 (5 bases). Trimming cost V 5 bases and J 8 bases, with 18 bases left between them. Germline V CDR1 and CDR2: MNHEY, SVGAGI. CDR3 length: 14 amino acids. CDR3 loop: CASSEALVRAEAFF. The CDR3 DNA sequence: TGTGCCAGCAGTGAGGCCCTAGTCAGGGCCGAAGCTTTCTTT.

The V gene is TRBV30, the J gene TRBJ1-1, with 7 bases lining up with TRBD1. Trimming took 5 bases from V and 2 from J; bases not matched to a gene: 11. This CDR3 has 15 residues. Per germline, CDR1 GTSNPN and CDR2 SVGIG (reference sequence). The CDR3 is CAWYNPGQTNTEAFF. CDR3 nucleotide sequence: TGTGCCTGGTATAACCCGGGACAGACTAACACTGAAGCTTTCTTT.

The chain couples TRBV2 to TRBJ2-5, with no clear D. Germline values: CDR1 SNHLY, CDR2 FYNNEI. The CDR3 has 11 residues. The germline V and J ends were trimmed by 1 base and 7 bases, with 4 bases remaining between them. The CDR3 DNA reads TGTGCCAGCAGTGAAGGAGGGACCCAGTACTTC. As protein: CASSEGGTQYF.

The chain carries TRBV5-4 and TRBJ1-4; TRBD1 matches 9 bases. Germline CDR1 reads SGHNT; CDR2 reads YYREEE (reference sequence). The CDR3 totals 15 residues. V gave up 3 bases and J gave up 4 bases; unmatched junction bases: 4. The CDR3 bases are TGTGCCAGCAGCTCCCGGACAGGGGATAATGAAAAACTGTTTTTT. Encoded protein: CASSSRTGDNEKLFF.

The rearrangement links TRBV6-5 to TRBJ2-3, with a possible D match to TRBD2 (5 bases). Germline values: CDR1 MNHEY, CDR2 SVGAGI. The CDR3 sequence is 14 residues long. The ends were cut back, 5 bases at V and 3 bases at J, with 12 bases in the middle. The chain's CDR3 is CASSPTGLTDTQYF. The CDR3 DNA reads TGTGCCAGCAGTCCGACTGGACTTACAGATACGCAGTATTTT.

The chain carries TRBV2 and TRBJ2-3; D may be TRBD2 (5 bases). The ends were cut back, 0 bases at V and 0 bases at J, with 10 bases in the middle. Germline loops: CDR1 SNHLY, CDR2 FYNNEI. This CDR3 spans 16 amino acids. CDR3 sequence reads: CASSEAPSTSTDTQYF. CDR3 DNA: TGTGCCAGCAGTGAAGCCCCTAGCACTAGCACAGATACGCAGTATTTT.

The J gene is TRBJ1-2, the V gene TRBV6-1; the D gene is possibly TRBD1 (5 bases). Trimming took 4 bases from V and 5 from J, leaving 26 bases between them. The CDR3 consists of 18 residues. Germline V CDR1 and CDR2: MNHNS, SASEGT. CDR3 amino acids: CASSATYGGTSPGYGYTF. Here the CDR3 DNA reads TGTGCCAGCAGTGCAACCTATGGCGGGACTTCCCCAGGGTATGGCTACACCTTC.

The chain has TRBV4-2 and TRBJ2-1; 9 nucleotides line up with TRBD2. The junction had 4 bases not matched to a gene; V was cut back by 0 bases and J by 7 bases. Germline V gene data show CDR1 as LGHNA and CDR2 as YNFKEQ. CDR3 length: 15 residues. CDR3 nucleotide sequence: TGTGCCAGCAGCCAAGATACAGCGGGAGGAAATGAGCAGTTCTTC. Residues: CASSQDTAGGNEQFF.

The gene calls are TRBV28 and TRBJ2-5; 7 nucleotides line up with TRBD2. J gave up 4 bases and V 6 bases, and 11 bases lay outside the gene matches. CDR1 MDHEN and CDR2 SYDVKM come from the germline V gene. The CDR3 consists of 15 residues. This CDR3 is CASSPAGGGSETQYF. For the CDR3, the DNA is TGTGCCAGCAGCCCGGCCGGGGGAGGGTCAGAGACCCAGTACTTC.

V is TRBV2 and J is TRBJ2-7, with 12 bases lining up with TRBD2. After removal of 6 bases from V and 6 bases from J, the junction contained 6 bases not matched to a gene. Germline V gives CDR1 SNHLY, CDR2 FYNNEI. The CDR3 is 14 amino acids. The CDR3 loop reads CASRSTSGSGEQYF. The DNA for the CDR3 is TGTGCCAGCAGGTCGACTAGCGGGAGCGGCGAGCAGTACTTC.

The chain joins TRBV30 to TRBJ1-3; tentatively, D is TRBD1 (5 bases). Trimming took 4 bases from V and 0 from J, leaving 10 bases between them. CDR1 is GTSNPN and CDR2 is SVGIG in the germline V gene (reference sequence). This CDR3 region has 14 residues. The CDR3 is CAWMGGSSGNTIYF. DNA for the CDR3: TGTGCCTGGATGGGGGGGAGCTCTGGAAACACCATATATTTT.

The rearrangement joins TRBV6-5 to TRBJ1-1; 8 bases match TRBD1. CDR3 length: 13 residues. The junction had 10 bases not matched to a gene; V was cut back by 10 bases and J by 6 bases. Germline lookup yields CDR1 MNHEY and CDR2 SVGAGI. CDR3 DNA sequence: TGTGCCACAAGAGGACAGGGAATTCCTGAAGCTTTCTTT. Translated: CATRGQGIPEAFF.

Comment on this clone: The junction differs from germline at one of its ends, possibly a read error. The rearrangement uses TRBV30 and TRBJ1-2; maybe TRBD1 (6 bases). CDR1 is GTSNPN and CDR2 is SVGIG in the germline V gene (reference sequence). CDR3 length: 11 amino acids. The CDR3 here is CAWSNGQSGVF. In DNA, the CDR3 is TGTGCCTGGAGTAATGGACAGTCCGGAGTCTTC. The whole variable domain, remainder taken from reference TRBV30 and TRBJ1-2, is SQTIHQWPATLVQPVGSPLSLECTVEGTSNPNLYWYRQAAGRGLQLLFYSVGIGQISSEVPQNLSASRPQDRQFILSSKKLLLSDSGFYLCAWSNGQSGVFGSGTRLTVV.

The CDR3 region is CASSLAGTVNTEAFF. The CDR3, as DNA: TGCGCCAGCAGCCTAGCTGGGACAGTGAACACTGAAGCTTTCTTT. The chain is built from TRBV4-3 and TRBJ1-1, with 7 bases identical to TRBD1. The CDR3 totals 15 residues. The V and J ends lost 4 bases and 0 bases, in that order; junction bases with no gene match: 5. Germline V gene sequence: CDR1 LGHNA, CDR2 YSLEER.

The chain links TRBV19 to TRBJ1-4; D ambiguous. V was trimmed by 5 bases and J by 4 bases, leaving 14 bases between them. The CDR3 runs 15 residues. Germline-derived CDR1 and CDR2 are LNHDA and SQIVND (reference sequence). Written as DNA, the CDR3 is TGTGCCAGTAGTCTCCCGACAAGTTATAATGAAAAACTGTTTTTT. It codes for CASSLPTSYNEKLFF. Complete variable domain (other parts from reference TRBV19 and TRBJ1-4): DGGITQSPKYLFRKEGQNVTLSCEQNLNHDAMYWYRQDPGQGLRLIYYSQIVNDFQKGDIAEGYSVSREKKESFPLTVTSAQKNPTAFYLCASSLPTSYNEKLFFGSGTQLSVL.

The chain joins TRBV29-1 to TRBJ2-1; 14 bases agree with TRBD2. In germline, CDR1 is SQVTM, CDR2 ANQGSEA. The CDR3 runs to 14 residues. Losses at the gene ends were 4 bases for V and 8 bases for J; bases not matched to a gene: 4. CDR3 DNA: TGCAGCGTTGCTGGGACTAGCGGGAGCGATGAGCAGTTCTTC. Residues: CSVAGTSGSDEQFF.